The rows below give T cell receptor beta chains drawn from one sample of a study of blood T cell repertoires in COVID-19. Sequenced by immunoSEQ multiplex PCR; TCRdb stores in-frame clones only, minus some. The table records around 180,000 clones, about 89% of them present only once. The source material was peripheral blood. The receptor set was obtained from a middle-aged man with active or convalescent COVID-19. The CDR3 runs from the conserved cysteine through the conserved F or W. The order of the fields is clone size, V gene, D gene, J gene, CDR3 DNA, CDR3 protein. A D gene is named only where the DNA matches it firmly. The size field is filled for only some rows; it gives once, few, many or a size class.

>NA|TRBV5-1|NA|TRBJ2-7
TGCGCCAGCAGCTTGAACGGGGGAACCCTCTACGAGCAGTACTTC
CASSLNGGTLYEQYF
>few|TRBV3-1/TRBV3-2|NA|TRBJ1-6
TGTGCCAGCAGCCAAGGCCAGAATTCACCCCTCCACTTT
CASSQGQNSPLHF
>NA|TRBV5-1|NA|TRBJ1-2
TGCGCCAGCAGCCAGACCGGGACAAAAACCTATGGCTACACCTTC
CASSQTGTKTYGYTF
>NA|TRBV4-2|NA|TRBJ2-7
TGTGCCAGCAGCCAAGATCCGGGAGACGAGCAGTACTTC
CASSQDPGDEQYF
>NA|TRBV6-5|NA|TRBJ1-2
TGTGCCAGCAGCCGGGACAAGGGATCCTATGGCTACACCTTC
CASSRDKGSYGYTF
>NA|TRBV9|TRBD2|TRBJ2-1
TGTGCCAGCAGCGTACGGACTAGCGGGGATGAGCAGTTCTTC
CASSVRTSGDEQFF
>few|TRBV7-3|TRBD2|TRBJ2-1
TGTGCCAGCAGCTTAAGTAGGACTAGCGGGGGGAATGAGCAGTTCTTC
CASSLSRTSGGNEQFF
>once|TRBV3-1/TRBV3-2|TRBD2|TRBJ2-7
TGTGCCAGCAGCCAAAAGGAAGTGTCACTAGCGGGGATTAGAACCTACGAGCAGTACTTC
CASSQKEVSLAGIRTYEQYF
>NA|TRBV7-9|NA|TRBJ2-4
TGTGCCAGCAGCTTAAGTCGGCAAGCGGTAAACATTCAGTACTTC
CASSLSRQAVNIQYF
>once|TRBV28|NA|TRBJ2-5
TGTGCCAGCAGTTTATGGACTACTCAAGAGACCCAGTACTTC
CASSLWTTQETQYF
>many|TRBV7-2|NA|TRBJ1-2
TGTGCCAGCAGCTTAGAAGTGGAGGGGGGCTACACCTTC
CASSLEVEGGYTF
>NA|TRBV18|TRBD1|TRBJ1-3
TGTGCCAGCTCCGCTGACAGGGTGGGTGGAAACACCATATATTTT
CASSADRVGGNTIYF
>NA|TRBV11-2|NA|TRBJ2-1
TGTGCCAGCAGCTTCCGGAGCTCCTACAATGAGCAGTTCTTC
CASSFRSSYNEQFF
>NA|TRBV6-5|NA|TRBJ1-2
TGTGCCAGCAGTTACGGGAGGGCTGCCCGCGGCTACACCTTC
CASSYGRAARGYTF
>once|TRBV15|TRBD1|TRBJ2-5
TGTGCCACCAGCAGCCAGGGGGCAAGATGGCAAGAGACCCAGTACTTC
CATSSQGARWQETQYF
>NA|TRBV21-1|NA|TRBJ2-7
TGTGCCAGCAGCCTGCCTAAGCCTAGCGGTTACGAGCAGTACTTC
CASSLPKPSGYEQYF
>NA|TRBV28|NA|TRBJ1-3
TGTGCCAGCAGTTTAACAGGGTCAAGTGGAAACACCATATATTTT
CASSLTGSSGNTIYF
>NA|TRBV9|TRBD2|TRBJ2-1
TGTGCCAGCAGCGAGGAGACTAGCGGGGGGCAGTTCTTC
CASSEETSGGQFF
>NA|TRBV13|NA|TRBJ2-7
TGTGCCAGCATCTTAGGACCACAGGACCCAACCTACGAGCAGTACTTC
CASILGPQDPTYEQYF
>NA|TRBV5-4|NA|TRBJ1-4
TGTGCCAGCAGCTTGGACCCCGGGTCCAATGAAAAACTGTTTTTT
CASSLDPGSNEKLFF
>NA|TRBV7-2|NA|TRBJ1-5
TGTGCCAGCAGCGTAAGAGGCAATCAGCCCCAGCATTTT
CASSVRGNQPQHF
>NA|TRBV5-8|TRBD1|TRBJ1-2
TGTGCCAGCAGCTTCGGACAGGAGGGCTATGGCTACACCTTC
CASSFGQEGYGYTF
>once|TRBV7-8|NA|TRBJ1-5
TGTGCCAGCACCCCCGGGGGCGGGGGGGTACCGGATAGCAATCAGCCCCAGCATTTT
CASTPGGGGVPDSNQPQHF
>NA|TRBV5-1|TRBD1|TRBJ2-5
TGCGCCAGCAGTCCCGGGACAGGGGGCTGGGAGACCCAGTACTTC
CASSPGTGGWETQYF
>NA|TRBV18|NA|TRBJ2-7
TGTGCCAGCTCATCCGGTCGGGGGTCGGGGTTCGGCGAGCAGTACTTC
CASSSGRGSGFGEQYF
>NA|TRBV5-4|NA|TRBJ1-2
TGTGCCAGCAGCTTGTGGGGGGGCTATGGCTACACCTTC
CASSLWGGYGYTF
>NA|TRBV9|NA|TRBJ1-1
TGTGCCAGCAGCGTCGGGCAGGGCACTGAAGCTTTCTTT
CASSVGQGTEAFF
>NA|TRBV10-2|NA|TRBJ2-5
TGCGCCGGAGGGACAGAGCAAGAGACCCAGTACTTC
CAGGTEQETQYF
>NA|TRBV19|NA|TRBJ1-3
TGTGCCAGTATCGGGACTTTTCAACGCTCTGGAAACACCATATATTTT
CASIGTFQRSGNTIYF
>NA|TRBV5-5|TRBD1|TRBJ1-4
TGTGCCAGCAGCCCGCAGGGGGTACCAACTAATGAAAAACTGTTTTTT
CASSPQGVPTNEKLFF
>NA|TRBV13|TRBD1|TRBJ1-1
TGTGCCAGCAGCCCAGGGACAGGGACTACTGAAGCTTTCTTT
CASSPGTGTTEAFF
>NA|TRBV10-1|TRBD1|TRBJ1-5
TGCGCCAGCATTCACGGACAGGGAGGCAATCAGCCCCAGCATTTT
CASIHGQGGNQPQHF
>NA|TRBV12-5|NA|TRBJ2-1
TGTGCTAGTGGTTTGTCGAGGGGGGGTGAGCAGTTCTTC
CASGLSRGGEQFF
>once|TRBV7-6|NA|TRBJ2-3
TGTGCCAGCAGCTTACTCGCGGGGGCCACAGATACGCAGTATTTT
CASSLLAGATDTQYF
>NA|TRBV7-2|NA|TRBJ1-2
TGTGCCAGCAGCTTAGCTCAGGGAGGAGGCTACACCTTC
CASSLAQGGGYTF
>NA|TRBV5-6|NA|TRBJ2-5
TGTGCCAGCAGCTTGGAGGTGGGGCCTCAAGAGACCCAGTACTTC
CASSLEVGPQETQYF
>once|TRBV7-2|TRBD1|TRBJ1-2
TGTGCCAGCAGTCCCCTGGACAGGGCTTTTCGGGGCTACACCTTC
CASSPLDRAFRGYTF
>NA|TRBV5-4|NA|TRBJ2-3
TGTGCCAGCAGCGAGGGGACTCGGCCTGCCACAGATACGCAGTATTTT
CASSEGTRPATDTQYF
>NA|TRBV10-3|NA|TRBJ1-2
TGTGCCATCAGTGCCACTGGCTATGGCTACACCTTC
CAISATGYGYTF
>NA|TRBV4-2|NA|TRBJ2-3
TGTGCCAGCAGCCAATCAGATTCTAGCACAGATACGCAGTATTTT
CASSQSDSSTDTQYF
>NA|TRBV21-1|NA|TRBJ1-1
TGTGCCAGCAGCAAGACCCCGAGGGGGAAGAACACTGAAGCTTTCTTT
CASSKTPRGKNTEAFF
>once|TRBV10-3|NA|TRBJ1-1
TGTGCCATCAGTGAAGTCAGGGTGGATGCTGAAGCTTTCTTT
CAISEVRVDAEAFF
>NA|TRBV20-1|TRBD2|TRBJ2-7
TGCAGTGCTAGTAGCGGGGGCCGGCGAGGCGAGCAGTACTTC
CSASSGGRRGEQYF
>NA|TRBV9|TRBD2|TRBJ2-5
TGTGCCAGCAGCGTTTCGGGAGGACAAGAGACCCAGTACTTC
CASSVSGGQETQYF
>few|TRBV5-6|NA|TRBJ2-7
TGTGCCAGCAGCTTGAAGAGATTCTCCGACGAGCAGTACTTC
CASSLKRFSDEQYF
>NA|TRBV7-9|NA|TRBJ2-7
TGTGCCAGCAGCTTAGCCAGGGACTACGAGCAGTACTTC
CASSLARDYEQYF
>NA|TRBV5-6|NA|TRBJ1-3
TGTGCCAGCAGCCACCCGAGACTCTCTGGAAACACCATATATTTT
CASSHPRLSGNTIYF
>NA|TRBV27|TRBD1|TRBJ1-1
TGTGCCAGCAGTTCCTTATGGACAGGGGGCGTTGGCACTGAAGCTTTCTTT
CASSSLWTGGVGTEAFF
>NA|TRBV7-9|NA|TRBJ2-7
TGTGCCAGCAGCTTACAGGGGCGCGGGGAGCAGTACTTC
CASSLQGRGEQYF
>NA|TRBV10-3|NA|TRBJ1-5
TGTGCCATCACGGGGAGCCTGGCCCAGCCCCAGCATTTT
CAITGSLAQPQHF
>NA|TRBV7-2|TRBD2|TRBJ2-5
TGTGCCAGCAGCTTAAGACCAGCGGGTGCGGGGGGAGTAGAGACCCAGTACTTC
CASSLRPAGAGGVETQYF
>NA|TRBV5-1|TRBD1|TRBJ1-1
TGCGCCAGCAGCACACAGGGGTTTCTCAACACTGAAGCTTTCTTT
CASSTQGFLNTEAFF
>once|TRBV6-5|NA|TRBJ2-7
TGTGCCAGCAGTTACTCGACGGGGTTCAACTACGAGCAGTACTTC
CASSYSTGFNYEQYF
>NA|TRBV4-2|NA|TRBJ1-4
TGTGCCAGCAGCCAAGATTCGTGGGGGGAAGGAGGAGCTAATGAAAAACTGTTTTTT
CASSQDSWGEGGANEKLFF
>NA|TRBV5-6|TRBD1|TRBJ1-1
TGTGCCAGCAGCTTAGGCCTCGGCACAGGGGTCGCTGAAGCTTTCTTT
CASSLGLGTGVAEAFF
>NA|TRBV19|NA|TRBJ1-2
TGTGCCAGTAGTAGGGGTGCGGGGTATGGCTACACCTTC
CASSRGAGYGYTF
>NA|TRBV5-1|NA|TRBJ2-1
TGCGCCAGCAGCCCGCGTTGGGCCTTCAATGAGCAGTTCTTC
CASSPRWAFNEQFF
>NA|TRBV4-2|TRBD1|TRBJ1-5
TGTGCCAGCAGCCTCGAATCCGGGACAGGGGGCGGTCAGCCCCAGCATTTT
CASSLESGTGGGQPQHF
>NA|TRBV19|NA|TRBJ1-6
TGTGCCAGTAGTATAGACAGGGGTTCACCCCTCCACTTT
CASSIDRGSPLHF
>NA|TRBV3-1/TRBV3-2|NA|TRBJ1-5
TGTGCCAGCAGCCAAGACCCCAGGTCCAGCCAGCCCCAGCATTTT
CASSQDPRSSQPQHF